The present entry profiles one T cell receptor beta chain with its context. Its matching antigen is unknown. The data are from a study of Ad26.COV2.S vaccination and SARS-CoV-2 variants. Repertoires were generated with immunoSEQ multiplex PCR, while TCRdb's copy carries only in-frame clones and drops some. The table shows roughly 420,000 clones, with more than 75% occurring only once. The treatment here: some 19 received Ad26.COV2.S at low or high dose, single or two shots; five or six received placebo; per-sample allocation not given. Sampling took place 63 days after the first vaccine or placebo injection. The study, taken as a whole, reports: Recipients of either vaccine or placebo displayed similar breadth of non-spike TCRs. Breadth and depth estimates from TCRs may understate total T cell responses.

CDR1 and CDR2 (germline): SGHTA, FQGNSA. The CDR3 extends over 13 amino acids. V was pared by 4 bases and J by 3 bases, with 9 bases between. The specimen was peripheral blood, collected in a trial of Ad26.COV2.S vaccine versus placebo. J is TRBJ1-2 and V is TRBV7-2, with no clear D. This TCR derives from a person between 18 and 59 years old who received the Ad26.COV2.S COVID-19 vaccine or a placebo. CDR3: CASSSSSHYGYTF. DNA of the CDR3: TGTGCCAGCAGCTCGAGCAGTCACTATGGCTACACCTTC.